This T cell receptor beta chain stems from a study of response to subunit inactivated influenza vaccine. The CDR3 extends over 14 amino acids. Trimming took 2 bases from V and 5 from J, leaving 12 bases between them. Germline CDR1 and CDR2: SEHNR and FQNEAQ (reference sequence). TCRdb called the RT-PCR reads again in MiXCR, with one record for every CDR3 protein. In the table there are some 570,000 distinct CDR3 sequences, about 11% of which are singletons. The sample also formed part of further work on T cells expressing NK-cell markers. That work states: TCR beta cDNA was generated via 5'RACE template switching incorporating UMIs.

The input for sequencing was PBMCs from blood, taken on the day of vaccination. This TCR was recovered from a man in his forties or fifties who received an inactivated influenza vaccine. This chain joins TRBV7-9 and TRBJ1-1; tentatively, D is TRBD1 (5 bases). The CDR3 DNA follows: TGTGCCAGCAGCTTATTGGGGGTAGCAACTGAAGCTTTCTTT. Translated: CASSLLGVATEAFF.